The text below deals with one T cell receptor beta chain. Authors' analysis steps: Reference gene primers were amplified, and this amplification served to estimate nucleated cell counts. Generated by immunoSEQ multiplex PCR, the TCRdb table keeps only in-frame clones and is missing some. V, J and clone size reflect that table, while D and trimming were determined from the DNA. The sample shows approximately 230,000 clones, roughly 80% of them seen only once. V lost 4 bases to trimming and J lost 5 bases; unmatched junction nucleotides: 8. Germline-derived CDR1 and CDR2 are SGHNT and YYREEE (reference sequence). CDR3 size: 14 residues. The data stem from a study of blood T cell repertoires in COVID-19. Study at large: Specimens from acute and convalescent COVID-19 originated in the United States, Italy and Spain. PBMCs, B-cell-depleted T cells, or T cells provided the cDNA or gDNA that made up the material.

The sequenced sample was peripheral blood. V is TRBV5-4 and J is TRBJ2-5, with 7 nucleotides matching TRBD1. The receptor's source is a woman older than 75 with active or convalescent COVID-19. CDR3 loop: CASSTGQVKETQYF. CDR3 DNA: TGTGCCAGCAGCACCGGACAGGTTAAGGAGACCCAGTACTTC.